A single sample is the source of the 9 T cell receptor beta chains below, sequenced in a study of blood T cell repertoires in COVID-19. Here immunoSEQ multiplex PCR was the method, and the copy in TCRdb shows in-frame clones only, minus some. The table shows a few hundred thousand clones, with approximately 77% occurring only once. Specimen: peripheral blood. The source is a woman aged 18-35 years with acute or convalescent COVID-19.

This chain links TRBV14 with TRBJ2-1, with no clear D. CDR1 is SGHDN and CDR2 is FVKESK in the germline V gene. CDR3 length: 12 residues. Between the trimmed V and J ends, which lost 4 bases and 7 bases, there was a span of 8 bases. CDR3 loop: CASSRNSNEQFF. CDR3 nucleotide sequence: TGTGCCAGCAGCCGTAATTCGAATGAGCAGTTCTTC.

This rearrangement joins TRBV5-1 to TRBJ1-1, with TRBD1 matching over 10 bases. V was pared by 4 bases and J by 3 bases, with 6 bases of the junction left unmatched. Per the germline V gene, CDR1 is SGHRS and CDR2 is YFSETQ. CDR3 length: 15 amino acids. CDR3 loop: CASSPGQGSYTEAFF. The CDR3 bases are TGCGCCAGCAGCCCGGGACAGGGGAGTTACACTGAAGCTTTCTTT.

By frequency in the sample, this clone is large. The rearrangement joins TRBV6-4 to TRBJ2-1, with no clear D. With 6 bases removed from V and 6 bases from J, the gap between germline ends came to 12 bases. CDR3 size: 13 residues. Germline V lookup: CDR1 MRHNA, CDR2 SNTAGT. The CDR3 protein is CASSPTESNEQFF. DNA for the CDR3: TGTGCCAGCAGCCCGACTGAGTCCAATGAGCAGTTCTTC.

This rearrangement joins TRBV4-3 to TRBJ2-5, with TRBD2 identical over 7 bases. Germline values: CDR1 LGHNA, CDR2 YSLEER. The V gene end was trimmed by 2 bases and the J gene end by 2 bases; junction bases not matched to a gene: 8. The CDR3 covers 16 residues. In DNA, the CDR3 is TGCGCCAGCAGCCAATACCCGGGAGGCTTACAAGAGACCCAGTACTTC. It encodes CASSQYPGGLQETQYF.

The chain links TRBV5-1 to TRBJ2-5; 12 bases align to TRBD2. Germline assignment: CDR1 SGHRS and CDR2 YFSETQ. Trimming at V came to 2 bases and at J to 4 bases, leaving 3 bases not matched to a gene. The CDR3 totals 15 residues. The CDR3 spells CASSFTSGRSETQYF. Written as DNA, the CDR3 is TGCGCCAGCAGCTTCACTAGCGGGAGGTCAGAGACCCAGTACTTC.

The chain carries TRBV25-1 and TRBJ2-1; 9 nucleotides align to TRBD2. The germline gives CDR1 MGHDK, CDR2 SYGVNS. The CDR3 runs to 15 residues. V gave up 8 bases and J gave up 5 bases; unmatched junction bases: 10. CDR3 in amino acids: CASEGAGGPHNEQFF. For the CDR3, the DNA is TGTGCCAGCGAGGGAGCGGGAGGCCCCCACAATGAGCAGTTCTTC.

CDR3 bases: TGTGCCAGCAGCTTGGACAGGGGGCGCGGGACTGAAGCTTTCTTT. Amino acids: CASSLDRGRGTEAFF. V gene TRBV5-4 combines with J gene TRBJ1-1, with TRBD1 identical over 9 bases. This CDR3 region has 15 residues. CDR1 is SGHNT and CDR2 is YYREEE in the germline V gene (reference sequence). After removal of 0 bases from V and 5 bases from J, the junction contained 5 bases not matched to a gene. The full variable domain, with the rest looked up from reference TRBV5-4 and TRBJ1-1, is ETGVTQSPTHLIKTRGQQVTLRCSSQSGHNTVSWYQQALGQGPQFIFQYYREEENGRGNFPPRFSGLQFPNYSSELNVNALELDDSALYLCASSLDRGRGTEAFFGQGTRLTVV.

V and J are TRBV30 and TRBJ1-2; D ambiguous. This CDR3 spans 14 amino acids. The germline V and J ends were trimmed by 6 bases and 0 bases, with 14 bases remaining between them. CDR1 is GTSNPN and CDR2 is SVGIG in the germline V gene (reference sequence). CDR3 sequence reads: CACGVGRSNYGYTF. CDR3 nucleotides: TGTGCCTGCGGGGTAGGAAGATCTAACTATGGCTACACCTTC.

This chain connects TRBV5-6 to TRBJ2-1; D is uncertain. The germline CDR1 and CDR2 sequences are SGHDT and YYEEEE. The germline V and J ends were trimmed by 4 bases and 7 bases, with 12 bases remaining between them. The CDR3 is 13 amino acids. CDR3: CASSPGSSNEQFF. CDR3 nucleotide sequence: TGTGCCAGCAGCCCCGGTTCATCGAATGAGCAGTTCTTC.